What follows describes a single T cell receptor (beta chain). The data originate from a study of shared clonotypes between healthy human individuals. In the study overall: CD8 memory received one plate per donor, CD8 naive two, CD4 memory three and CD4 naive three.

The V and J ends lost 4 bases and 3 bases respectively, with 16 bases between them. The germline V gene encodes CDR1 SGHDT and CDR2 YYEEEE. The CDR3 is made up of 15 amino acids. Clones were read by immunoSEQ multiplex PCR, and TCRdb kept only the in-frame ones, dropping some. The table shows roughly 2 million clones, with about 95% occurring only once. Naive CD8 cells comprised CD45RO-negative, CCR7-positively selected cells, excluding terminally differentiated effector memory CD45RA+ cells. The source of this sequence is a man aged 18 to 30 in good health. V usage is TRBV5-6 and J usage is TRBJ1-1; D gene unclear. The sample taken for sequencing was naive CD8+ T cells sorted from blood. CDR3 DNA: TGTGCCAGCAGCCTCGGAGGGAACTCGTACACTGAAGCTTTCTTT. Translated, it gives CASSLGGNSYTEAFF.